This entry describes one T cell receptor beta chain. This entry comes from a study of blood T cell repertoires in COVID-19. On the study more broadly: There were acute and convalescent COVID-19 samples, and they came from the United States, Italy and Spain. Sample material is recorded as cDNA or gDNA derived from T cells, B-cell-depleted T cells, or PBMCs.

Under the authors' procedure: Estimation of nucleated cell counts was performed using reference gene primer amplification. TCRdb keeps only in-frame clones here, not all; method: immunoSEQ multiplex PCR. V, J and clone size are taken as reported in that table, and D and trimming were inferred from the DNA itself. Counted here are 150,000 to 200,000 clones, roughly 89% occurring once; the ten biggest clones make up 1.6%. The CDR3 consists of 13 residues. The V gene lost 5 bases and the J gene lost 5 bases, with 12 bases spanning the gap. Germline V gene sequence: CDR1 SGHTA, CDR2 FQGNSA. The chain links TRBV7-2 to TRBJ1-2; perhaps TRBD1 as D (6 bases). The receptor's source is a woman aged 45 to 65 with acute or convalescent COVID-19. Source material: peripheral blood. The CDR3 region is CASSQTGFYGYTF. DNA of the CDR3: TGTGCCAGCAGCCAAACAGGGTTTTATGGCTACACCTTC.